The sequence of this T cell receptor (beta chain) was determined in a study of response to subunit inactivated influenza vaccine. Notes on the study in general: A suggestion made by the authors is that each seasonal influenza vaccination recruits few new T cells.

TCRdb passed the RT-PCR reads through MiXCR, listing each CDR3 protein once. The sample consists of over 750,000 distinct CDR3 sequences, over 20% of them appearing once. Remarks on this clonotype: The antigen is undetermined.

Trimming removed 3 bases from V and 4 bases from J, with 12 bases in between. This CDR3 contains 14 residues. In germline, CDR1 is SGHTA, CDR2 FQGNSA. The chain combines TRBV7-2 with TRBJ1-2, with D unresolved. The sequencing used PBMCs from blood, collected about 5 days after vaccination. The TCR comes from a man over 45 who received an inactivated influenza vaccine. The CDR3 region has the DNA TGTGCCAGCAGCTTTCCCGGTCAGAGCTATGGCTACACCTTC. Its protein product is CASSFPGQSYGYTF.